Listed below are T cell receptor beta chains from one sample, sequenced in a study of Epstein–Barr virus B cells in breast cancer. No antigen is known for these receptors. TCRdb re-called the 5' RACE reads through MiXCR, storing one row per CDR3 protein. The table includes 660 or so distinct CDR3 sequences, roughly two fifths detected once. Sequencing was done on a sample of tumor-infiltrating lymphocytes expanded in culture. The origin of the receptors is a woman in her thirties or forties with triple-negative breast cancer. CDR3s include the opening cysteine and the closing phenylalanine or tryptophan. The D gene is left open where the match is weak. Where a row states a size, it is once, few, many or the class of an expanded clone; other rows omit it.

j_call	clone_size	d_call	v_call	cdr3_aa	cdr3_nt
TRBJ2-1	-	-	TRBV5-1	CASSEGRVSYNEQFF	TGCGCCAGCAGTGAGGGGCGGGTTTCCTACAATGAGCAGTTCTTC
TRBJ2-1	few	-	TRBV9	CASSLRDNEQFF	TGTGCCAGCAGTCTCAGGGATAATGAGCAGTTCTTC
TRBJ1-1	-	-	TRBV4-1	CASSPIGRGLDTEAFF	TGCGCCAGCAGCCCTATCGGACGGGGTCTCGACACTGAAGCTTTCTTT
TRBJ1-2	-	-	TRBV20-1	CSASGGPEEGYTF	TGCAGTGCTTCCGGCGGCCCTGAGGAGGGCTACACCTTC
TRBJ2-1	few	-	TRBV28	CASSSGFHNEQFF	TGTGCCAGCAGTTCCGGGTTTCACAATGAGCAGTTCTTC
TRBJ2-5	-	TRBD2	TRBV20-1	CSARLPGTSGETQYF	TGCAGTGCTAGGCTCCCCGGGACTAGCGGGGAGACCCAGTACTTC
TRBJ1-3	few	TRBD1	TRBV20-1	CSATGTGGAVGNTIYF	TGCAGTGCTACCGGGACAGGGGGCGCGGTTGGAAACACCATATATTTT
TRBJ2-1	-	TRBD2	TRBV27	CASRPGGWDEQFF	TGTGCCAGCAGACCGGGGGGGTGGGATGAGCAGTTCTTC
TRBJ1-2	-	TRBD1	TRBV7-2	CASSLDQGAGGYTF	TGTGCCAGCAGCTTAGACCAGGGGGCAGGCGGCTACACCTTC
TRBJ1-4	-	-	TRBV5-1	CASRRGGRTNEKLFF	TGTGCCAGCAGACGCGGGGGACGGACTAATGAAAAACTGTTTTTT
TRBJ1-1	-	-	TRBV18	CASSPRLSGAGRMNTEAFF	TGTGCCAGCTCACCACGATTAAGTGGGGCCGGTCGCATGAACACTGAAGCTTTCTTT
TRBJ2-1	few	TRBD2	TRBV5-1	CASSFPPLAGGLGDEQFF	TGCGCCAGCAGCTTTCCCCCCCTAGCGGGAGGCCTTGGCGATGAGCAGTTCTTC
TRBJ1-2	few	-	TRBV4-1	CASSQELVASLNYGYTF	TGCGCCAGCAGCCAAGAACTGGTAGCCAGCCTTAACTATGGCTACACCTTC
TRBJ1-3	-	TRBD1	TRBV18	CASSPRGDSRNTIYF	TGTGCCAGCTCACCGCGAGGGGACAGCCGAAACACCATATATTTT
TRBJ2-1	medium-sized	-	TRBV19	CASSKGLAGRIFNEQFF	TGTGCCAGTAGTAAGGGTTTGGCGGGACGGATCTTCAATGAGCAGTTCTTC
TRBJ2-1	large	-	TRBV20-1	CSARPWNSYNEQFF	TGCAGTGCCCGCCCTTGGAACTCCTACAATGAGCAGTTCTTC
TRBJ2-1	few	-	TRBV7-3	CASSLAPGRGEQFF	TGTGCCAGCAGCTTGGCACCGGGACGGGGTGAGCAGTTCTTC
TRBJ1-1	few	-	TRBV7-9	CASQNSAGSYMNTEAFF	TGTGCCAGCCAAAATTCAGCGGGGTCGTACATGAACACTGAAGCTTTCTTT
TRBJ1-1	-	TRBD1	TRBV6-5	CASSYGTALGTDAFF	TGTGCCAGCAGTTACGGGACAGCCCTTGGCACTGACGCTTTCTTT
TRBJ1-4	-	TRBD1	TRBV20-1	CSATRGQTTNEKLFF	TGCAGTGCTACCAGGGGACAGACAACTAATGAAAAACTGTTTTTT
TRBJ2-5	-	TRBD2	TRBV20-1	CSAKLYRRGVEETQYF	TGCAGTGCTAAATTATATAGGCGGGGGGTAGAGGAGACCCAGTACTTC
TRBJ1-2	-	-	TRBV7-2	CASKRGGSEGYTF	TGTGCCAGCAAAAGGGGGGGGAGCGAGGGCTACACCTTC
TRBJ1-1	-	-	TRBV2	CASRGASQGPEAFF	TGTGCCAGCCGCGGGGCCAGCCAGGGGCCTGAAGCTTTCTTT
TRBJ2-1	-	TRBD2	TRBV7-9	CASSPRVVAGGFYNEQFF	TGTGCCAGCAGCCCTAGAGTGGTAGCGGGGGGCTTCTACAATGAGCAGTTCTTC
TRBJ1-2	-	-	TRBV30	CAWSSPRIGYTF	TGTGCCTGGAGTTCGCCGAGGATCGGCTACACCTTC
TRBJ1-1	few	TRBD1	TRBV19	CASSIVTGGTTEAFF	TGTGCCAGTAGTATAGTTACAGGGGGCACCACTGAAGCTTTCTTT
TRBJ2-5	few	TRBD1	TRBV5-6	CASSQGQGGETQYF	TGTGCCAGCAGCCAAGGACAGGGAGGAGAGACCCAGTACTTC
TRBJ1-2	-	TRBD1	TRBV2	CASSERQGAYGYTF	TGTGCCAGCAGTGAGAGACAGGGGGCCTATGGCTACACCTTC
TRBJ1-4	-	-	TRBV5-8	CASSLGRLTTNEKLFF	TGTGCCAGCAGCTTGGGCAGGTTAACAACTAATGAAAAACTGTTTTTT
TRBJ2-3	-	TRBD1	TRBV20-1	CSAREAGGF	TGCAGTGCTAGAGAGGCAGGGGGTTTT
TRBJ2-3	few	-	TRBV7-9	CASSLSSERYF	TGTGCCAGCAGCTTATCATCTGAGAGGTATTTT
TRBJ2-3	-	TRBD2	TRBV12-3/TRBV12-4	CASRKRGSGTDTQYF	TGTGCCAGCAGAAAGCGGGGGTCTGGCACAGATACGCAGTATTTT
TRBJ2-3	medium-sized	-	TRBV9	CASSVSGFGEDTQYF	TGTGCCAGCAGCGTTAGCGGATTTGGGGAAGATACGCAGTATTTT
TRBJ1-6	few	-	TRBV27	CASSAKNLVGKSPLHF	TGTGCCAGCAGTGCGAAAAACTTAGTAGGGAAATCACCCCTCCACTTT
TRBJ2-7	-	TRBD2	TRBV28	CASSFWLAGFYEQYF	TGTGCCAGCAGTTTTTGGCTAGCGGGCTTCTACGAGCAGTATTTC
TRBJ2-3	-	TRBD1	TRBV9	CASSVATGLQYTQYF	TGTGCCAGCAGCGTAGCGACAGGGTTGCAGTATACGCAGTATTTT
TRBJ2-1	few	TRBD2	TRBV20-1	CSARDLAGSSYNEQFF	TGCAGTGCTAGAGACTTAGCGGGAAGCTCCTACAATGAGCAGTTCTTC
TRBJ2-7	-	TRBD1	TRBV9	CASSVGPQGDLEQYF	TGTGCCAGCAGCGTAGGACCACAGGGGGATCTCGAGCAGTACTTC
TRBJ2-5	-	-	TRBV6-5	CASSYNLQGSNTQYF	TGTGCCAGCAGTTACAATTTGCAGGGAAGTAACACCCAGTACTTC
TRBJ2-1	-	-	TRBV9	CASSSRQEWFRDEQFF	TGTGCCAGCAGCTCGAGACAGGAATGGTTTCGGGATGAGCAGTTCTTC
TRBJ2-7	few	TRBD1	TRBV27	CASSPGTGGAGGRHEQYF	TGTGCCAGCAGTCCCGGGACAGGGGGAGCGGGGGGTCGACACGAGCAGTACTTC
TRBJ1-1	-	TRBD1	TRBV11-2	CASSRDRGRTEAFF	TGTGCCAGCAGCCGCGACAGGGGGCGAACTGAAGCTTTCTTT
TRBJ2-5	once	-	TRBV11-2	CASSQGPRETQYF	TGTGCCAGCAGCCAGGGCCCCCGGGAGACCCAGTACTTC
TRBJ2-5	-	TRBD1	TRBV5-4	CASSLDHRGQGETQYF	TGTGCCAGCAGCTTGGATCACAGGGGGCAGGGGGAGACCCAGTACTTC
TRBJ2-7	-	TRBD1	TRBV13	CASSFRAGGKDEQYF	TGTGCCAGCAGCTTCAGGGCAGGGGGCAAGGACGAGCAGTACTTC
TRBJ2-1	few	-	TRBV9	CASSVVGSRDEQFF	TGTGCCAGCAGCGTAGTAGGAAGTAGGGATGAGCAGTTCTTC
TRBJ2-7	-	-	TRBV19	CASSPPLSNRVDEQYF	TGTGCCAGTAGTCCCCCCCTGTCCAACAGGGTCGACGAGCAGTACTTC
TRBJ2-1	few	-	TRBV27	CASSLSIGEQFF	TGTGCCAGCAGTTTATCGATAGGGGAGCAGTTCTTC
TRBJ1-1	-	-	TRBV12-3/TRBV12-4	CASNPGDLMNTEAFF	TGTGCCAGCAACCCGGGGGACCTAATGAACACTGAAGCTTTCTTT
TRBJ2-1	-	TRBD2	TRBV6-1	CASSEVPGAGGDEQFF	TGTGCCAGCAGTGAAGTACCAGGGGCGGGGGGGGATGAGCAGTTCTTC
TRBJ2-7	-	-	TRBV6-1	CASTPRWGTFSEQYF	TGTGCCAGCACCCCTAGGTGGGGTACGTTCAGCGAGCAGTACTTC
TRBJ2-7	few	-	TRBV20-1	CSASGTPFEQYF	TGCAGTGCTAGCGGGACCCCTTTCGAGCAGTACTTC